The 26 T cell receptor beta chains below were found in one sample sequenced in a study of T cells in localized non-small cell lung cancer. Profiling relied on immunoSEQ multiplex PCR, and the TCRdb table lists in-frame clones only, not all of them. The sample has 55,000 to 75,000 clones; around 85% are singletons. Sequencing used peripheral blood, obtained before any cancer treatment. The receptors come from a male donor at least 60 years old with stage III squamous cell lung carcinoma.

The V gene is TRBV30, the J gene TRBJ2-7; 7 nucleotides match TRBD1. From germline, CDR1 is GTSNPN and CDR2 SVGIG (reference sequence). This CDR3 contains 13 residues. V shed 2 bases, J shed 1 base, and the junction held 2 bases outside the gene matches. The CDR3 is CAWSTGASYEQYF. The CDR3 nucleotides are TGTGCCTGGAGTACAGGGGCATCCTACGAGCAGTACTTC.

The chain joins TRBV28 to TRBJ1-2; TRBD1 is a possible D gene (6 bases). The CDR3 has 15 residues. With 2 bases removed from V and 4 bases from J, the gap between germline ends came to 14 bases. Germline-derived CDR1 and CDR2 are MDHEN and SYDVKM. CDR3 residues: CASSLGGGQGYGYTF. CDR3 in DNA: TGTGCCAGCAGTTTAGGGGGGGGCCAAGGCTATGGCTACACCTTC.

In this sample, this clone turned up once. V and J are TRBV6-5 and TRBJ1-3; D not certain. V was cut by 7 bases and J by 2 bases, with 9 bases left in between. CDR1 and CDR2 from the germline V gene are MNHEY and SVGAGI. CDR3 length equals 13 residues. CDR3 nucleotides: TGTGCCAGCAACCAAGCTGCTGGAAACACCATATATTTT. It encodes CASNQAAGNTIYF.

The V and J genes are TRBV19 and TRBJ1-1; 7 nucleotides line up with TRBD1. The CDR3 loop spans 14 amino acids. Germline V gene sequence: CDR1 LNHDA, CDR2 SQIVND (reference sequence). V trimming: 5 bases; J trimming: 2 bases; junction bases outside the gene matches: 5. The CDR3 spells CASSVQGSNTEAFF. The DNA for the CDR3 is TGTGCCAGTAGTGTACAGGGGTCCAACACTGAAGCTTTCTTT. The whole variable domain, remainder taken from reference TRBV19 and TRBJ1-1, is DGGITQSPKYLFRKEGQNVTLSCEQNLNHDAMYWYRQDPGQGLRLIYYSQIVNDFQKGDIAEGYSVSREKKESFPLTVTSAQKNPTAFYLCASSVQGSNTEAFFGQGTRLTVV.

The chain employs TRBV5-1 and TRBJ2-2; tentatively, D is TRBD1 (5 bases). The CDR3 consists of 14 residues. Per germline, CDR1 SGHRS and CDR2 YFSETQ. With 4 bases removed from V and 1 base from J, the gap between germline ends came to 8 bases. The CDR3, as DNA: TGCGCCAGCAGCGTTACAGGGAACACCGGGGAGCTGTTTTTT. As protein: CASSVTGNTGELFF.

The CDR3 region is CASRVRGAGSTEAFF. DNA of the CDR3: TGTGCCAGCAGGGTGAGGGGCGCGGGTAGTACTGAAGCTTTCTTT. This chain uses TRBV28 with TRBJ1-1; D might be TRBD1 (5 bases). This CDR3 has 15 amino acids. The V gene lost 6 bases and the J gene lost 5 bases, with 19 bases spanning the gap. In germline, CDR1 is MDHEN, CDR2 SYDVKM.

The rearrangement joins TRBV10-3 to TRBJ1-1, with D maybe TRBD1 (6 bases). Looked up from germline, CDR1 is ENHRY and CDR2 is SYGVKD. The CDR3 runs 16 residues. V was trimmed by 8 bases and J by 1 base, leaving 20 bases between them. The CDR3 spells CAIGGGQGKGNTEAFF. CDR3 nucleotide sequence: TGTGCCATCGGTGGGGGGCAGGGTAAAGGGAACACTGAAGCTTTCTTT.

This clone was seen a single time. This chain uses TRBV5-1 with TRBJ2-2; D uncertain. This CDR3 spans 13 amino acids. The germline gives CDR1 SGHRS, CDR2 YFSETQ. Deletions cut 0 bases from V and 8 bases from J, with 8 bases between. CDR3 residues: CASSLGGRGELFF. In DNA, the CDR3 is TGCGCCAGCAGCTTGGGCGGTCGGGGGGAGCTGTTTTTT.

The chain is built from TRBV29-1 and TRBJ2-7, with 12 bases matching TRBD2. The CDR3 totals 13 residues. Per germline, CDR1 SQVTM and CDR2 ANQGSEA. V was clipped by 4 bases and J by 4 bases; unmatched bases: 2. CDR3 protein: CSVATSGGYEQYF. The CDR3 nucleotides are TGCAGCGTTGCTACTAGCGGGGGGTACGAGCAGTACTTC.

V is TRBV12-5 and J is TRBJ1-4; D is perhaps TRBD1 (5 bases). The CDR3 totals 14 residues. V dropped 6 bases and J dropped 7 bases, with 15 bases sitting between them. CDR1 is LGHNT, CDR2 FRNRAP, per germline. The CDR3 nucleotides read TGTGCTAGTGGCCGGGACCGTAGTAGTGAAAAACTGTTTTTT. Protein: CASGRDRSSEKLFF.

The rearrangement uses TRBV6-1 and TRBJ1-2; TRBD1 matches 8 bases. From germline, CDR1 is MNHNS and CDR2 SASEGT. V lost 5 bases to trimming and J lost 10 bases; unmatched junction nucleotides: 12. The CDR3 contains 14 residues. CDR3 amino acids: CASSPTGVPYAYTF. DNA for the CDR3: TGTGCCAGCAGTCCGACAGGGGTTCCATACGCCTACACCTTC.

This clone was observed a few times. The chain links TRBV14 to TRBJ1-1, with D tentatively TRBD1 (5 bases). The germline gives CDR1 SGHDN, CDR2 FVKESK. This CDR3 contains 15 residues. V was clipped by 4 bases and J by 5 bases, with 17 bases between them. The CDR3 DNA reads TGTGCCAGCAGCCCCGACCCAGCAGGGAGAACTGAAGCTTTCTTT. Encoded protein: CASSPDPAGRTEAFF. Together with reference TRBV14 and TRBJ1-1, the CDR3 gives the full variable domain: EAGVTQFPSHSVIEKGQTVTLRCDPISGHDNLYWYRRVMGKEIKFLLHFVKESKQDESGMPNNRFLAERTGGTYSTLKVQPAELEDSGVYFCASSPDPAGRTEAFFGQGTRLTVV.

Here the CDR3 reads CASSEARGHRKETQYF. Written as DNA, the CDR3 is TGTGCCAGCAGTGAAGCCAGGGGGCATAGGAAAGAGACCCAGTACTTC. V usage is TRBV2 and J usage is TRBJ2-5, with 8 bases aligning to TRBD1. CDR1 and CDR2 from the germline V gene are SNHLY and FYNNEI. CDR3 length: 16 amino acids. Trimming removed 0 bases from V and 3 bases from J; junction bases left unmatched: 6.

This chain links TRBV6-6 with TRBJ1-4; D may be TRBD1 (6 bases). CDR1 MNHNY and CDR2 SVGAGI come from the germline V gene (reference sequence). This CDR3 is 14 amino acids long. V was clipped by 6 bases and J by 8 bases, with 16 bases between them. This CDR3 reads CASSRRRGGEKLFF. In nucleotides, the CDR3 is TGTGCCAGCAGCCGCCGGCGAGGGGGAGAAAAACTGTTTTTT.

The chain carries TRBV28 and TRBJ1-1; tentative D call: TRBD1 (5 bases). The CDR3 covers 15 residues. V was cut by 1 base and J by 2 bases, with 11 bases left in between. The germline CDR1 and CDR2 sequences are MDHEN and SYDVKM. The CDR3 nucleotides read TGTGCCAGCAGTTTATTTAGGGGAATAAACACTGAAGCTTTCTTT. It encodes CASSLFRGINTEAFF.

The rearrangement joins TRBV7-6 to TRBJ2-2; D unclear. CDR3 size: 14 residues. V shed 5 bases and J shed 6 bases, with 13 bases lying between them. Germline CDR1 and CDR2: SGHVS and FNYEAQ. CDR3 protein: CASSPNHGPGELFF. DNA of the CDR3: TGTGCCAGCAGCCCGAACCACGGGCCCGGGGAGCTGTTTTTT.

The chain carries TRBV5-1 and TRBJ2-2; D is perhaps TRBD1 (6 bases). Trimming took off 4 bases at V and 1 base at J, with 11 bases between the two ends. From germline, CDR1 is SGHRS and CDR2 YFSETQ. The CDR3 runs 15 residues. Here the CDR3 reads CASSLGQRNTGELFF. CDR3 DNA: TGCGCCAGCAGCCTCGGACAGAGGAACACCGGGGAGCTGTTTTTT.

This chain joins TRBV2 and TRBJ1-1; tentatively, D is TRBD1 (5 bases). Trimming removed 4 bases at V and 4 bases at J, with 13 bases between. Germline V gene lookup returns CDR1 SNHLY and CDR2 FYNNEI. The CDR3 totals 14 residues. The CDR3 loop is CASSGGRVGTEAFF. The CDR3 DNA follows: TGTGCCAGCAGTGGTGGCAGGGTGGGCACTGAAGCTTTCTTT.

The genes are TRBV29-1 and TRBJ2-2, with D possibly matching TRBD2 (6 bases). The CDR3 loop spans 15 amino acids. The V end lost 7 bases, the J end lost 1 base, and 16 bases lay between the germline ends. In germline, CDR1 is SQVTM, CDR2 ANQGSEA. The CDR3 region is CSGTLAEGNTGELFF. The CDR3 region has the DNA TGCAGCGGAACCTTAGCGGAGGGGAACACCGGGGAGCTGTTTTTT.

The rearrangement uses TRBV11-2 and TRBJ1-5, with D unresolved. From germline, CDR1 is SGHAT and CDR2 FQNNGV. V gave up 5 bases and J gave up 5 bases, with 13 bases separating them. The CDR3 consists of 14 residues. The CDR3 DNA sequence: TGTGCCAGCAGCAGGACGGACGGACATCAGCCCCAGCATTTT. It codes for CASSRTDGHQPQHF.

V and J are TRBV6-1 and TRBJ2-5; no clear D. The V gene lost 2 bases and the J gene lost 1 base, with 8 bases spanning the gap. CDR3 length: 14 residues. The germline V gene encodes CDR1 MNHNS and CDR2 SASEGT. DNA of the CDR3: TGTGCCAGCAGTGAAAGGGTGGTCCAAGAGACCCAGTACTTC. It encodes CASSERVVQETQYF.

DNA for the CDR3: TGTGCCAGCAGCTTAGAGGGGACAGGGGGCGTCCTGACTTTC. Translated, it gives CASSLEGTGGVLTF. The chain links TRBV11-2 to TRBJ2-6, with 11 bases aligning to TRBD1. Germline loops: CDR1 SGHAT, CDR2 FQNNGV. Unmatched junction bases numbered 1, after V lost 0 bases and J lost 12 bases. The CDR3 covers 14 residues.

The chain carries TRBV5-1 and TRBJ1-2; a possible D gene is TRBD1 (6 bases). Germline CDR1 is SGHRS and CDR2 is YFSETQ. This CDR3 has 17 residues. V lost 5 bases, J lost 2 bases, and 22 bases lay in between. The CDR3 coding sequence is TGCGCCAGCAGGACACAGGGTAGTGTGAGTGGAAACTATGGCTACACCTTC. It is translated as CASRTQGSVSGNYGYTF.

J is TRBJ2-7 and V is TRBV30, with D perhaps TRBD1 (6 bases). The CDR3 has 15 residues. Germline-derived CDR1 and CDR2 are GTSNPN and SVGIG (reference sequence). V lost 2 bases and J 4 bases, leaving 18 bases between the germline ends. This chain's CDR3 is CAWSWGSDRSYEQYF. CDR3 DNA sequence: TGTGCCTGGAGTTGGGGATCTGACAGGTCTTACGAGCAGTACTTC.

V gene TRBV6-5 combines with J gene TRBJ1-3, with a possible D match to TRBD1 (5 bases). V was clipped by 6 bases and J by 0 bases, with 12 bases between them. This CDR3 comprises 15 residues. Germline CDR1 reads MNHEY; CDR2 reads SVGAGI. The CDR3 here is CASSQGPFSGNTIYF. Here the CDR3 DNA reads TGTGCCAGCAGCCAGGGACCCTTCTCTGGAAACACCATATATTTT.

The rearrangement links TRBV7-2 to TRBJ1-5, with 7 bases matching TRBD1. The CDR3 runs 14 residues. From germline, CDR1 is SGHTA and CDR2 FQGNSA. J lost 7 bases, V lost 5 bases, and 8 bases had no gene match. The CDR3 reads CASSIRQGSQPQHF. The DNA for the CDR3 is TGTGCCAGCAGCATTCGACAGGGAAGCCAGCCCCAGCATTTT.